The sequence of this T cell receptor beta chain was determined in a study of CD8+ T cells in alopecia areata. Whole-study findings and limits: With tofacitinib ongoing, many expanded lesional clones persisted in both scalp and blood.

The sample holds a few counts of this clone. The antigen is not known. CDR1 is SQVTM, CDR2 ANQGSEA, per germline. The V gene lost 4 bases and the J gene lost 5 bases, with 9 bases spanning the gap. The CDR3 extends over 12 amino acids. cDNA reverse transcribed from extracted RNA served as the sequencing template. This table comes from immunoSEQ multiplex PCR, and its TCRdb copy is limited to in-frame clones, with some not included. The repertoire has about 200,000 clones, more than 30% of them found once; the top ten carry 0.48%. Treatment of the sample: oral pan-JAK inhibitor, 5-10 mg twice daily. This receptor was identified in a human donor with alopecia areata. The sequenced sample was CD4+ T cells sorted from blood, obtained between weeks 30 and 35, from a patient treated with tofacitinib. The V gene is TRBV29-1, the J gene TRBJ2-1; no clear D. The CDR3 here is CSVGYRHNEQFF. The CDR3 nucleotides read TGCAGCGTTGGTTACAGACACAATGAGCAGTTCTTC.